This T cell receptor (beta chain) came from a study of OX40 agonist ivuxolimab in advanced cancers. Study-wide points: CD8+ T cells were the subset that, on average, had more expanded clones than CD4+. Low normalized T-cell clonal expansion was also seen in some nonresponders.

Germline V gene data show CDR1 as SGHTA and CDR2 as FQGNSA. The trim removed 5 bases at V and 4 bases at J, leaving 7 bases unmatched. CDR3 length: 16 amino acids. Turning to this clone: The antigen remains undetermined.

TCRdb's table, derived via immunoSEQ multiplex PCR, lists solely in-frame clones and lacks some. This sample has approximately 32,000 clones; about 92% occur once, and the top ten carry around a tenth. This TCR derives from an adult with an advanced solid tumor such as melanoma, head and neck, liver or kidney cancer. This chain connects TRBV7-2 to TRBJ2-3; TRBD2 matches at 12 bases. Material: CD4+ or CD8+ T cells sorted from blood, obtained in a trial of the OX40 agonist ivuxolimab. The CDR3 DNA sequence: TGTGCCAGCAGCACCAGACTAGCGGGAGCCCCAGATACGCAGTATTTT. Its translation is CASSTRLAGAPDTQYF.